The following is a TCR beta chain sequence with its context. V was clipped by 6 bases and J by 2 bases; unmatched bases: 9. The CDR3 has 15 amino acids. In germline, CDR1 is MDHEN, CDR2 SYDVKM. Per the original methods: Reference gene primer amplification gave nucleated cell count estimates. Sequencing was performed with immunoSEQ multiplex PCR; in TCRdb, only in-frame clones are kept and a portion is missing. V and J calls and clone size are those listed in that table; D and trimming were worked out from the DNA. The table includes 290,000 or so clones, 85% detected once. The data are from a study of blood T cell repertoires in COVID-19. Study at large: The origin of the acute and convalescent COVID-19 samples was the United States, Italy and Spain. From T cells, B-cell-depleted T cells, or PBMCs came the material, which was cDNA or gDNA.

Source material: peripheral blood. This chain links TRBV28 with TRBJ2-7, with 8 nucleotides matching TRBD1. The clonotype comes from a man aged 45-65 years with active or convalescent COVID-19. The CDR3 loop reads CASRTGTGSPYEQYF. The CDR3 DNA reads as TGTGCCAGCAGGACCGGGACAGGTTCCCCCTACGAGCAGTACTTC.